This TCR beta chain originates from a study of patients and donors after allogeneic stem cell transplantation. Germline V gene lookup returns CDR1 MDHEN and CDR2 SYDVKM. CDR3 length: 14 amino acids. V gave up 4 bases and J gave up 5 bases, with 9 bases separating them. One entry per CDR3 protein results from TCRdb running MiXCR on the RT-PCR reads. The table lists under 170,000 distinct CDR3 sequences, about 40% of them singletons. This clonotype was counted between two and nine times. This clonotype was sampled from a human donor who was either an allogeneic HSCT recipient or a stem cell or donor lymphocyte infusion donor (not recorded which). It is not recorded whose cells these are; they may come from a transplant donor. The chain employs TRBV28 and TRBJ1-6; TRBD1 might be the D (6 bases). Sequencing was carried out using blood, either unsorted or a sorted T cell fraction (not recorded which). The CDR3 coding sequence is TGTGCCAGCAGTTGGGGGACAAATAATTCACCCCTCCACTTT. The encoded protein is CASSWGTNNSPLHF. The full variable domain, rest sourced from reference TRBV28 and TRBJ1-6, is DVKVTQSSRYLVKRTGEKVFLECVQDMDHENMFWYRQDPGLGLRLIYFSYDVKMKEKGDIPEGYSVSREKKERFSLILESASTNQTSMYLCASSWGTNNSPLHFGNGTRLTVT.